Below, 19 T cell receptor beta chains from the same sample are listed, as sequenced in a study of cytomegalovirus exposure and HLA in healthy donors. Primers for the PCR totalled 60 Vbeta and 13 Jbeta. Produced via immunoSEQ multiplex PCR; TCRdb's table is partial and in-frame only. The top ten hold 8.5% to 9.5% of the sample, which has about 110,000 clones, around 70% seen once. The sequenced sample was PBMCs. Receptors were obtained from a man aged 25 to 40 in good health and CMV-seropositive.

This chain links TRBV28 with TRBJ2-3; D might be TRBD1 (6 bases). This CDR3 has 14 amino acids. V lost 8 bases and J 2 bases, leaving 14 bases between the germline ends. Germline V gives CDR1 MDHEN, CDR2 SYDVKM. The CDR3 here is CASAPQGTTDTQYF. The CDR3 DNA sequence: TGTGCCAGCGCCCCGCAGGGGACCACAGATACGCAGTATTTT.

The chain is built from TRBV12-5 and TRBJ2-1, with D unclear. Germline V CDR1 and CDR2: LGHNT, FRNRAP. V was pared by 5 bases and J by 2 bases, with 4 bases between. This CDR3 region has 12 residues. CDR3 sequence: CASGPAYNEQFF. DNA of the CDR3: TGTGCTAGTGGTCCCGCCTACAATGAGCAGTTCTTC.

The chain is built from TRBV30 and TRBJ1-1, with 7 bases lining up with TRBD1. The V and J ends lost 3 bases and 5 bases, in that order; junction bases with no gene match: 6. CDR3 size: 13 residues. CDR1 and CDR2 (germline): GTSNPN, SVGIG (reference sequence). CDR3 sequence reads: CAWRRQGWTEAFF. The CDR3 nucleotides read TGTGCCTGGAGAAGACAGGGATGGACTGAAGCTTTCTTT.

This clone appeared once. This sequence joins TRBV6-1 and TRBJ1-5, with 10 bases aligning to TRBD1. Trimming took 4 bases from V and 1 from J; bases not matched to a gene: 10. Germline V gene sequence: CDR1 MNHNS, CDR2 SASEGT. This CDR3 has 18 amino acids. The CDR3 DNA follows: TGTGCCAGCAGTGGCCGGGACAGGGGTGTTGGAAGCAATCAGCCCCAGCATTTT. Translating gives CASSGRDRGVGSNQPQHF.

The V call is TRBV15, the J call TRBJ1-3; the D is unclear. The CDR3 extends over 15 amino acids. V was pared by 5 bases and J by 0 bases, with 11 bases between. Germline loops: CDR1 LNHNV, CDR2 YYDKDF (reference sequence). The CDR3 loop reads CATSDPRGSGNTIYF. The CDR3 DNA reads TGTGCCACCAGCGATCCACGGGGCTCTGGAAACACCATATATTTT.

CDR3 nucleotide sequence: TGTGCCAGCAGCCTAACTCCTAACACTGAAGCTTTCTTT. Residues: CASSLTPNTEAFF. V and J are TRBV9 and TRBJ1-1; no definite D call. There are 13 residues in the CDR3. CDR1 SGDLS and CDR2 YYNGEE come from the germline V gene. V lost 4 bases, J lost 2 bases, and 9 bases lay in between.

The chain uses TRBV7-8 and TRBJ1-2; tentative D call: TRBD1 (5 bases). Germline loops: CDR1 SGHVS, CDR2 FQNEAQ. This CDR3 comprises 16 residues. V lost 5 bases and J lost 5, with 21 bases in between. The CDR3 sequence: CASSLFYTGLEYGYTF. As DNA, the CDR3 is TGTGCCAGCAGCCTTTTTTATACAGGATTAGAGTATGGCTACACCTTC.

The chain has TRBV7-3 and TRBJ2-1; 10 bases agree with TRBD2. The V segment lost 5 bases and the J segment 9 bases; nucleotides outside the gene matches: 10. The CDR3 spans 15 residues. The germline V gene has CDR1 SGHTA and CDR2 FQGTGA. The CDR3 nucleotides are TGTGCCAGCAGCCCTTTAGCGGGGGGAATTATTGAGCAGTTCTTC. This codes for CASSPLAGGIIEQFF.

V and J are TRBV30 and TRBJ2-1, with D maybe TRBD2 (6 bases). CDR1 is GTSNPN and CDR2 is SVGIG in the germline V gene (reference sequence). CDR3 size: 17 residues. V was clipped by 0 bases and J by 10 bases, with 25 bases between them. The CDR3 coding sequence is TGTGCCTGGAGTGTACCAACTAGGGGACTCTCCCGGGGGGAGCAGTTCTTC. This encodes CAWSVPTRGLSRGEQFF.

This clone has only a few counts. The chain recombines TRBV28 with TRBJ2-7; no definite D call. CDR3 length: 14 amino acids. Per germline, CDR1 MDHEN and CDR2 SYDVKM. The V end was cut by 4 bases, the J end by 3 bases, with 13 bases between. The CDR3 protein is CASSSPTDFYEQYV. The CDR3 nucleotides are TGTGCCAGCAGTTCCCCCACCGACTTCTACGAGCAGTACGTC.

The chain joins TRBV7-2 to TRBJ2-5, with no clear D. CDR3 size: 15 residues. The germline CDR1 and CDR2 sequences are SGHTA and FQGNSA. V was clipped by 1 base and J by 2 bases, with 11 bases between them. CDR3 sequence (DNA): TGTGCCAGCAGCTTAGTGAGGTTAGATCAAGAGACCCAGTACTTC. Translation: CASSLVRLDQETQYF. Complete variable domain (other parts from reference TRBV7-2 and TRBJ2-5): GAGVSQSPSNKVTEKGKDVELRCDPISGHTALYWYRQSLGQGLEFLIYFQGNSAPDKSGLPSDRFSAERTGGSVSTLTIQRTQQEDSAVYLCASSLVRLDQETQYFGPGTRLLVL.

Details on this clone: Distinct nucleotide sequences in the sample also encode this CDR3. The chain employs TRBV27 and TRBJ1-1; the D gene is possibly TRBD1 (5 bases). Trimming removed 2 bases from V and 2 bases from J, with 6 bases in between. Germline V gene lookup returns CDR1 MNHEY and CDR2 SMNVEV (reference sequence). The CDR3 contains 13 residues. The chain's CDR3 is CASSLQGNTEAFF. CDR3 sequence (DNA): TGTGCCAGCAGTTTACAGGGCAACACTGAAGCTTTCTTT.

The chain has TRBV11-3 and TRBJ1-1, with D perhaps matching TRBD1 (5 bases). This CDR3 is 14 amino acids long. V was clipped by 7 bases and J by 8 bases, with 20 bases between them. CDR1 is SGHNT and CDR2 is YENEEA in the germline V gene. CDR3 coding DNA: TGTGCCAGCACCCTGGGGCAAAGGGGCTCCGAAGCTTTCTTT. Translation gives CASTLGQRGSEAFF.

The rearrangement uses TRBV7-2 and TRBJ2-2; 10 bases are shared with TRBD2. CDR1 SGHTA and CDR2 FQGNSA come from the germline V gene. This CDR3 has 18 residues. Trimming took 1 base from V and 5 from J; bases not matched to a gene: 10. The CDR3 spells CASSLDRPLAGSTGELFF. For the CDR3, the DNA is TGTGCCAGCAGCTTAGACCGCCCACTAGCGGGAAGTACCGGGGAGCTGTTTTTT.

This chain uses TRBV6-1 with TRBJ2-2; weak D call: TRBD1 (5 bases). CDR3 size: 15 residues. V gave up 6 bases and J gave up 7 bases, with 18 bases separating them. Germline-derived CDR1 and CDR2 are MNHNS and SASEGT. The CDR3 nucleotides read TGTGCCAGCAGGCCCTTAGAGCAGGGTGACGGGGAGCTGTTTTTT. This sequence encodes CASRPLEQGDGELFF.

The chain uses TRBV19 and TRBJ2-3, with a tentative D call TRBD2 (7 bases). Germline V gene data show CDR1 as LNHDA and CDR2 as SQIVND (reference sequence). Trimming took off 0 bases at V and 8 bases at J, with 12 bases between the two ends. There are 14 residues in the CDR3. CDR3 sequence reads: CASSIDKRGGTQYF. Written as DNA, the CDR3 is TGTGCCAGTAGTATAGACAAGAGGGGGGGTACGCAGTATTTT.

The CDR3 DNA is TGTGCCATCACAGAGGACAGGTCCTATGGCTACACCTTC. It is translated as CAITEDRSYGYTF. V usage is TRBV10-3 and J usage is TRBJ1-2, with TRBD1 matching 7 bases. The V and J ends lost 7 bases and 4 bases, in that order; junction bases with no gene match: 6. CDR3 length: 13 residues. Per germline, CDR1 ENHRY and CDR2 SYGVKD.

The chain links TRBV4-1 to TRBJ2-3; 10 nucleotides align to TRBD2. With V trimmed by 3 bases and J by 0 bases, 18 bases remained unmatched. This CDR3 comprises 21 residues. CDR1 is MGHRA and CDR2 is YSYEKL in the germline V gene. The CDR3 DNA is TGCGCCAGCAGCCACCAACGCCTAGGGCTAGCGGGGGCAACTAGCACAGATACGCAGTATTTT. Translated, it gives CASSHQRLGLAGATSTDTQYF.

The chain recombines TRBV11-3 with TRBJ2-3, with D tentatively TRBD2 (5 bases). Between the trimmed V and J ends, which lost 4 bases and 0 bases, there was a span of 8 bases. The CDR3 sequence is 14 residues long. Per germline, CDR1 SGHNT and CDR2 YENEEA. The chain's CDR3 is CASSSRTSTDTQYF. In DNA form, the CDR3 reads TGTGCCAGCAGCTCAAGGACTAGCACAGATACGCAGTATTTT.